Sequencing of this T cell receptor beta chain was carried out in a study of T cell changes during pregnancy in multiple sclerosis. The CDR3 consists of 12 residues. Germline V gene data show CDR1 as MDHEN and CDR2 as SYDVKM. V was pared by 8 bases and J by 3 bases, with 10 bases between. Sequencing was performed with immunoSEQ multiplex PCR; in TCRdb, only in-frame clones are kept and a portion is missing. The data show 30,000 to 45,000 clones, with around 90% seen just once and more than 1% held by the top ten. The sequence came from a female donor with multiple sclerosis, enrolled in a pregnancy study. V is TRBV28 and J is TRBJ1-2; D is unresolved. The sequenced sample was CD4+ T cells from peripheral blood mononuclear cells, obtained before pregnancy. Here the CDR3 reads CASSEGDYGYTF. The CDR3 DNA reads TGTGCCAGCTCTGAGGGTGACTATGGCTACACCTTC.